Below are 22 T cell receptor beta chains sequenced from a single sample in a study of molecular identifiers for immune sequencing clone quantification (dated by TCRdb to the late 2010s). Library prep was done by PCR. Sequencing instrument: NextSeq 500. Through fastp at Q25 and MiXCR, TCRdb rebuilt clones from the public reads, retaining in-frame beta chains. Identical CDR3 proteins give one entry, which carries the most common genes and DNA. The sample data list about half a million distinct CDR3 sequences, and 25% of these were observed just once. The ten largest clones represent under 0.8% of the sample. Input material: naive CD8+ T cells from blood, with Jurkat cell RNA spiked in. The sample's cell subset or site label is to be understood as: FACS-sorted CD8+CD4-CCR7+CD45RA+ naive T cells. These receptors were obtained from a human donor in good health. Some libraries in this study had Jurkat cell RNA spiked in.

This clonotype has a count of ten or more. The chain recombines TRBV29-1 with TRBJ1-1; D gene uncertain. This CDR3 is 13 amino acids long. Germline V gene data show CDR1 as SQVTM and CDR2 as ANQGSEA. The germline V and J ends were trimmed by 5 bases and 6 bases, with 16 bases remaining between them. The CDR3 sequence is CSVYELGMAEAFF. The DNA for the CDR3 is TGCAGCGTTTATGAGCTTGGGATGGCTGAAGCTTTCTTT. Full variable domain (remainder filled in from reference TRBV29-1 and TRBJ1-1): SAVISQKPSRDICQRGTSLTIQCQVDSQVTMMFWYRQQPGQSLTLIATANQGSEATYESGFVIDKFPISRPNLTFSTLTVSNMSPEDSSIYLCSVYELGMAEAFFGQGTRLTVV.

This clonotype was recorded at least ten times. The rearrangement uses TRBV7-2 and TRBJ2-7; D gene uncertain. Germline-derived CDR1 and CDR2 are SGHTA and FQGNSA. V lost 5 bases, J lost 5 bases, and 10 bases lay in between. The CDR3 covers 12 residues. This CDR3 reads CASSPGRHEQYF. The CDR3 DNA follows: TGTGCCAGCAGCCCTGGTCGGCACGAGCAGTACTTC.

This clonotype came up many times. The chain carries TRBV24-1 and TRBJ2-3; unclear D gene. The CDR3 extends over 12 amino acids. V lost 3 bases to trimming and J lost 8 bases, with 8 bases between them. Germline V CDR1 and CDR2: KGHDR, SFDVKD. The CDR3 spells CATSDVNPTQYF. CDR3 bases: TGTGCCACCAGTGATGTGAACCCTACGCAGTATTTT.

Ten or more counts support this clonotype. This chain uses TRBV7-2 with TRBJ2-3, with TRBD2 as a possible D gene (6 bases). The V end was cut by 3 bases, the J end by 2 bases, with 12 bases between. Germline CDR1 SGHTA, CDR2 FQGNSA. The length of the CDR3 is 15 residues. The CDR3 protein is CASSFFSGYTDTQYF. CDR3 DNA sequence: TGTGCCAGCAGCTTCTTTAGCGGCTACACAGATACGCAGTATTTT.

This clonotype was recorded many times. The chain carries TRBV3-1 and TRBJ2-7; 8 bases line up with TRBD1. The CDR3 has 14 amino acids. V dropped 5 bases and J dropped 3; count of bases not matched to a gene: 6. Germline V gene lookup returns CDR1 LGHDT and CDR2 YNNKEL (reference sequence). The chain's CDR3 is CASSYDRGNYEQYF. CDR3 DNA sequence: TGTGCCAGCAGCTACGACAGGGGTAACTACGAGCAGTACTTC.

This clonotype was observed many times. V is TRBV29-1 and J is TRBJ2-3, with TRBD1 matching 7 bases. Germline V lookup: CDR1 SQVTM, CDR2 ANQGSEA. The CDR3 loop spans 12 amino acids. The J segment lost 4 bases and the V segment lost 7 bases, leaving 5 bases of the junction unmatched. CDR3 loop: CSAITGADTQYF. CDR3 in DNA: TGCAGCGCCATCACAGGGGCAGATACGCAGTATTTT.

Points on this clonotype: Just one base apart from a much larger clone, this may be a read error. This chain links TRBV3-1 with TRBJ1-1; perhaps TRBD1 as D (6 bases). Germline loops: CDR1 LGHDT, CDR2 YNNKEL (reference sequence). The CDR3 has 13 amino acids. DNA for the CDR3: TGTGCCAGCAGCCCAACGGGGGCTAATGAAACTTTCTTT. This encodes CASSPTGANETFF.

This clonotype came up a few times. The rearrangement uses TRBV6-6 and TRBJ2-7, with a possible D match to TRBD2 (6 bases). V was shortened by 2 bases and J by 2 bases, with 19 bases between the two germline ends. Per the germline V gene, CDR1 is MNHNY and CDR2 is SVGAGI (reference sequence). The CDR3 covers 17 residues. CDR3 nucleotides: TGTGCCAGCAGTTACGGGGGGACGGCGGAGGTAACCTACGAGCAGTACTTC. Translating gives CASSYGGTAEVTYEQYF.

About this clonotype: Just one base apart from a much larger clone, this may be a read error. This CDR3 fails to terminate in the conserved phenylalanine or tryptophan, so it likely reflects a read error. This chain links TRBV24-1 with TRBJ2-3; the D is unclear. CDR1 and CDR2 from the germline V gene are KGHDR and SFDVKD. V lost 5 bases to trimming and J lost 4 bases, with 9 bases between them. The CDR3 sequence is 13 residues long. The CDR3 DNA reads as TGTGCCACCAGTGGGGGTGGTCCAGATACGCAGTATCTT. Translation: CATSGGGPDTQYL.

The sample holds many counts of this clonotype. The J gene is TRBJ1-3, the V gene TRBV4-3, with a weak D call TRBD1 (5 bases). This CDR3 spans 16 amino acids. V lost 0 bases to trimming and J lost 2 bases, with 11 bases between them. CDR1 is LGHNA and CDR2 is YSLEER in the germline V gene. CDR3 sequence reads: CASSQDAAGPGNTIYF. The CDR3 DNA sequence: TGCGCCAGCAGCCAAGATGCGGCAGGGCCTGGAAACACCATATATTTT.

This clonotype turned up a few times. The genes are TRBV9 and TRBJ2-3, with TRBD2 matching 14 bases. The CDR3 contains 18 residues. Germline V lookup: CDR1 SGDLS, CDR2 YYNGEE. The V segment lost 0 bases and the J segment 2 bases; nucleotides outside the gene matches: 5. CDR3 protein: CASSVAMGLAGVTDTQYF. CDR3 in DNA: TGTGCCAGCAGCGTAGCTATGGGACTAGCGGGGGTCACAGATACGCAGTATTTT.

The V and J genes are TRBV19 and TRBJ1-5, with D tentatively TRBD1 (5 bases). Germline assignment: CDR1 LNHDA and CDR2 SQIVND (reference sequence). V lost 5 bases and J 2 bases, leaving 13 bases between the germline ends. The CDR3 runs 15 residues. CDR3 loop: CASSYNGGGNQPQHF. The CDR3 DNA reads TGTGCCAGTAGTTATAACGGGGGGGGCAATCAGCCCCAGCATTTT. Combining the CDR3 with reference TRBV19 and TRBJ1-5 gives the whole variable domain DGGITQSPKYLFRKEGQNVTLSCEQNLNHDAMYWYRQDPGQGLRLIYYSQIVNDFQKGDIAEGYSVSREKKESFPLTVTSAQKNPTAFYLCASSYNGGGNQPQHFGDGTRLSIL.

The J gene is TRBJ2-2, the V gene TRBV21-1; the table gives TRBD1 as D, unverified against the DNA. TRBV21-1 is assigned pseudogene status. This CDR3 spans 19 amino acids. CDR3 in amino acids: CASSKEAVRRRPGTGELFF. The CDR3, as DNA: TGTGCCAGCAGCAAAGAGGCGGTCAGGCGGCGGCCAGGCACCGGGGAGCTGTTTTTT.

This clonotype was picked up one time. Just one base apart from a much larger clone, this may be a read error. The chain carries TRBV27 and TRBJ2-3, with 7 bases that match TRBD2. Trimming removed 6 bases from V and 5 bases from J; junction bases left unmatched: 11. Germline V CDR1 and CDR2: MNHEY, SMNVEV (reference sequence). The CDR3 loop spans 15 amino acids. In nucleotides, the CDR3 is TGTGCCAGCAGCCCCAGCGGGAAAAAAGTAGATACGCAGTATTTT. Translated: CASSPSGKKVDTQYF.

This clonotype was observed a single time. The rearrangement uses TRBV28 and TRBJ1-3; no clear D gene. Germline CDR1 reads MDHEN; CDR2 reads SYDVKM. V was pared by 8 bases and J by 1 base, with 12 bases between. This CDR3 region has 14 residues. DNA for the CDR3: TGTGCCAGCTCCCGTCTGGGGTCTGGAAACACCATATATTTT. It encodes CASSRLGSGNTIYF.

The CDR3 coding sequence is TGTGCCAGTAGTATACTCGGGGGAGATACGCAGTATTTT. Its translation is CASSILGGDTQYF. V gene TRBV19 combines with J gene TRBJ2-3, with TRBD2 as a possible D gene (6 bases). V shed 2 bases and J shed 5 bases, with 8 bases lying between them. The CDR3 spans 13 residues. Germline V CDR1 and CDR2: LNHDA, SQIVND (reference sequence).

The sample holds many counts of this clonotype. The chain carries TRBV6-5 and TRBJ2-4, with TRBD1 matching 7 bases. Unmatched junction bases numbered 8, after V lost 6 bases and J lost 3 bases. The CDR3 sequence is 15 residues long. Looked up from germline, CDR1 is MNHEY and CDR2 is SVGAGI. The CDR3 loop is CASSPNTGVKNIQYF. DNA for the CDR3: TGTGCCAGCAGCCCTAATACAGGGGTCAAAAACATTCAGTACTTC.

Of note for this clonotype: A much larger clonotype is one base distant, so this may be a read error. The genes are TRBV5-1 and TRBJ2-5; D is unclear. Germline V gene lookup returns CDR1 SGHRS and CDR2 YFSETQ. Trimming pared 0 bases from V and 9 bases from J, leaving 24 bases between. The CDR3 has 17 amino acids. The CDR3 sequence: CASSLAILGPTSEPQYF. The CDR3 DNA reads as TGCGCCAGCAGCTTGGCTATATTAGGCCCTACCTCGGAGCCCCAGTACTTC.

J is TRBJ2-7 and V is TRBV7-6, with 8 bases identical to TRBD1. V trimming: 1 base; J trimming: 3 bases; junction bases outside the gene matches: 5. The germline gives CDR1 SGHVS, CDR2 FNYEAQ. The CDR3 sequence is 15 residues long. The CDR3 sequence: CASSLESGGGYEQYF. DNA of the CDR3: TGTGCCAGCAGCTTAGAGTCAGGGGGCGGCTACGAGCAGTACTTC.

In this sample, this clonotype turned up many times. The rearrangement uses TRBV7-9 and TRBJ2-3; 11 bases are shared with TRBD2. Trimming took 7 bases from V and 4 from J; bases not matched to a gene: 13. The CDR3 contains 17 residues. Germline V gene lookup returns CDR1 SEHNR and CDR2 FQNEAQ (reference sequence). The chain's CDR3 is CASMRWSSGRAADTQYF. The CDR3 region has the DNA TGTGCCAGCATGCGATGGAGTAGCGGGAGGGCGGCAGATACGCAGTATTTT.

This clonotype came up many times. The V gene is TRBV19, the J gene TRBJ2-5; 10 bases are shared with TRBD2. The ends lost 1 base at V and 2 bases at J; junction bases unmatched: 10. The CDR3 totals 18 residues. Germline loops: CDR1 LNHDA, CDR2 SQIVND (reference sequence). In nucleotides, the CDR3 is TGTGCCAGTAGTATAGGTCCCCGGACTAGCGGAGCGCAAGAGACCCAGTACTTC. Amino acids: CASSIGPRTSGAQETQYF.

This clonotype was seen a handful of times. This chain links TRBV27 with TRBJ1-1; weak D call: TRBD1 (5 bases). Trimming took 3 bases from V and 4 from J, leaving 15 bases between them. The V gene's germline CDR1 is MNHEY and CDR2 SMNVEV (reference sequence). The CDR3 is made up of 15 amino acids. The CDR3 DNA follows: TGTGCCAGCAGTTTTCAGAGGGGCAGGGTCACTGAAGCTTTCTTT. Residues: CASSFQRGRVTEAFF.